These T cell receptor beta chains were read from a single sample in a study of CD8 T cells in Susac syndrome. MiXCR, applied by TCRdb to the immunoSEQ multiplex PCR reads, yields one record per CDR3 protein. The profile shows roughly 150,000 distinct CDR3 sequences, roughly 93% of them singletons. Sequenced sample: CD4+ T cells from PBMCs. The receptors were sampled from a human donor in good health. Each CDR3 is given with its conserved first and last residue. The order of the fields is CDR3 length, clone size, V gene, D gene, J gene, CDR3 DNA, CDR3 protein. D genes are given only for firm matches. Clone size is not always given. Where it is, it says once, few, many or a class for expanded clones.

13	-	TRBV12-3/TRBV12-4	-	TRBJ1-2	TGTGCCAGCAGCTTCCTCGGGACAAAGGGCTACACCTTC	CASSFLGTKGYTF
14	-	TRBV7-9	TRBD1	TRBJ1-4	TGTGCCAGCAGCCAGGGACAGGGCAATGAAAAACTGTTTTTT	CASSQGQGNEKLFF
15	-	TRBV6-5	TRBD1	TRBJ1-2	TGTGCCAGCAGTTACTCTCACAGGGGTGAGGATGGCTACACCTTC	CASSYSHRGEDGYTF
15	once	TRBV11-2	TRBD2	TRBJ2-1	TGTGCCAGCAGCCGCAGGGCGGCGGCGGGAGATGAGCAGTTCTTC	CASSRRAAAGDEQFF
13	-	TRBV30	-	TRBJ1-5	TGTGCCTGGTCGGCCAGAAGCGATCAGCCCCAGCATTTT	CAWSARSDQPQHF
13	-	TRBV20-1	-	TRBJ1-6	TGCAGTGCTAGAGTCCCAGGGGATTCACCCCTCCACTTT	CSARVPGDSPLHF
16	-	TRBV5-4	-	TRBJ2-4	TGTGCCAGCAGCAAAGGACAGGGAGGGGACAAAAACATTCAGTACTTC	CASSKGQGGDKNIQYF
14	once	TRBV2	TRBD1	TRBJ2-2	TGTGCCAGATCCGGGACAGGGGGCACCGGGGAGCTGTTTTTT	CARSGTGGTGELFF
14	-	TRBV2	-	TRBJ2-1	TGTGCCAGCAGTGAGAGTAGTCGGAACAATGAGAAGTTCTTC	CASSESSRNNEKFF
16	-	TRBV7-2	-	TRBJ2-6	TGTGCCAGCAGCTTTACAGCTTCCTCTGGGGCCAACGTCCTGACTTTC	CASSFTASSGANVLTF
16	once	TRBV4-1	TRBD1	TRBJ1-2	TGCGCCAGCAGCCAAGGGGCCAGGACAGGGCTTAATGGCTACACCTTC	CASSQGARTGLNGYTF
16	-	TRBV5-4	-	TRBJ2-3	TGTGCCAGCAGCTTGTTTTCCGGGGAGGAAGCAGATACGCAGTATTTT	CASSLFSGEEADTQYF
14	-	TRBV5-6	-	TRBJ2-3	TGTGCCAGCAGCTCCCCCGGGTTGACAGATACGCAGTATTTT	CASSSPGLTDTQYF
14	-	TRBV29-1	TRBD2	TRBJ2-1	TGCAGCGTTGCGGGGGGGCCCTTGGGCAATGAGCAGTTCTTC	CSVAGGPLGNEQFF
14	-	TRBV29-1	-	TRBJ1-1	TGCAGCGCGACCGAAGTAGGGGGGGGGACTGAAGCTTTCTTT	CSATEVGGGTEAFF
16	-	TRBV10-3	-	TRBJ1-5	TGTGCCATCAGTGAAGGAACAGGGAAAGGGCATCAGCCCCAGCATTTT	CAISEGTGKGHQPQHF
12	-	TRBV5-6	-	TRBJ1-1	TGTGCCAGCAGCTTGAGGTCCACTGAAGCTTTCTTT	CASSLRSTEAFF
13	-	TRBV30	-	TRBJ1-6	TGTGCCTGGAGTTACGGGTCGGGTTCACCCCTCCACTTT	CAWSYGSGSPLHF
15	-	TRBV3-1	-	TRBJ2-7	TGTGCCAGCAGCCAAGGGACAATCGGAACCTACGAGCAGTACTTC	CASSQGTIGTYEQYF
15	once	TRBV7-2	-	TRBJ2-3	TGTGCCAGCAGCTTAGTGGGGGGGGCCCCAGATACGCAGTATTTT	CASSLVGGAPDTQYF
14	-	TRBV2	TRBD1	TRBJ1-1	TGTGCCAGCAGTGATCGACAGGGATCCACTGAAGCTTTCTTT	CASSDRQGSTEAFF
18	-	TRBV3-1	-	TRBJ1-3	TGTGCCAGCAGCCAAGCCTCCTGGACAGTTTCCTCTGGAAACACCATATATTTT	CASSQASWTVSSGNTIYF
14	-	TRBV6-1	TRBD2	TRBJ2-5	TGTGCCAGCAGCGGGCGGGGGGGCTCGGAGACCCAGTACTTC	CASSGRGGSETQYF
18	-	TRBV5-1	-	TRBJ1-4	TGCGCCAGCAGCTTGGGGCAGGGTTCCTCGTCGATGGGTGAAAAACTGTTTTTT	CASSLGQGSSSMGEKLFF
15	-	TRBV20-1	TRBD2	TRBJ2-3	TGCAGTGCCCCAGTGACTAGCGGGGGCACAGATACGCAGTATTTT	CSAPVTSGGTDTQYF
18	-	TRBV29-1	TRBD1	TRBJ2-5	TGCAGCGCTAAGAGTGCCGGGACAGGGGGCCCATCAGGGGAGACCCAGTACTTC	CSAKSAGTGGPSGETQYF
14	-	TRBV19	-	TRBJ2-1	TGTGCCAGTAGTATGGTCGACGGAGACAATGAGCAGTTCTTC	CASSMVDGDNEQFF
17	once	TRBV11-2	TRBD1	TRBJ1-1	TGTGCCAGCAGCTCTCGACAGGGTGATGATCCGAACACTGAAGCTTTCTTT	CASSSRQGDDPNTEAFF
14	once	TRBV24-1	-	TRBJ2-3	TGTGCCACCACCGCCGGGGCCTTCACAGATACGCAGTATTTT	CATTAGAFTDTQYF
16	once	TRBV7-3	-	TRBJ1-1	TGTGCCAGCAGCTCAGGACCCGGCAGAATGAACACTGAAGCTTTCTTT	CASSSGPGRMNTEAFF
17	-	TRBV7-9	TRBD1	TRBJ1-3	TGTGCCAGCAGCAACAGGGGCCCTCCCTCCTCTGGAAACACCATATATTTT	CASSNRGPPSSGNTIYF
13	-	TRBV20-1	TRBD2	TRBJ2-5	TGCGGGAGCTCTAGCGGGGGGGGAGAGACCCAGTACTTC	CGSSSGGGETQYF
15	-	TRBV9	-	TRBJ1-1	TGTGCCAGCAGCGTGGTTGGGGATTTGAACACTGAAGCTTTCTTT	CASSVVGDLNTEAFF
13	-	TRBV3-1	-	TRBJ2-2	TGTGCCAGCAGCCGGCAGGACACCGGGGAGCTGTTTTTT	CASSRQDTGELFF
13	once	TRBV27	-	TRBJ1-6	TGTGCCAGCAGTTCGGCCCTCTATTCACCCCTCCACTTT	CASSSALYSPLHF
19	-	TRBV13	TRBD2	TRBJ2-4	TGTGCCAGCAGCTTAGTCAGACTAGCGGGTCCTCGGGGCAAAAACATTCAGTACTTC	CASSLVRLAGPRGKNIQYF
14	-	TRBV7-9	TRBD2	TRBJ2-1	TGTGCCAACCGCGCTAGCGGGGCGAACAATGAGCAGTTCTTC	CANRASGANNEQFF
13	-	TRBV5-1	-	TRBJ1-2	TGCGCCAGCAGCTTATTCCTCGACTATGGCTACACCTTC	CASSLFLDYGYTF
16	-	TRBV25-1	TRBD1	TRBJ1-6	TGTGCCAGCAGTCAGACCGGGACAGGGCTTAATTCACCCCTCCACTTT	CASSQTGTGLNSPLHF